This TCR beta chain is from a study of radiation and T cells in renal cell carcinoma. Study-wide background: Nephrectomy followed 15 Gy stereotactic body radiation by 4 weeks.

Profiling relied on immunoSEQ multiplex PCR, and the TCRdb table lists in-frame clones only, not all of them. There are about 95,000 clones in the sample; 65% to 90% occur only once, and about 7.9% lies in the top ten. Time point noted: baseline pretreatment blood. Treatment: 15 Gy SBRT to primary tumor, nephrectomy 4 weeks later. The tumor was a clear cell renal cell carcinoma. There are 11 residues in the CDR3. V lost 4 bases to trimming and J lost 9 bases, with 12 bases between them. The germline V gene encodes CDR1 DFQATT and CDR2 SNEGSKA (reference sequence). This sequence was found in a man aged 45-65 years with renal cell carcinoma. This chain connects TRBV20-1 to TRBJ2-5, with TRBD1 as a possible D gene (5 bases). Sample: blood, taken from a patient whose treatment included radiotherapy and nephrectomy. The CDR3 coding sequence is TGCAGTGCTAACGACCAGGGCGCCCAGTACTTC. This encodes CSANDQGAQYF.